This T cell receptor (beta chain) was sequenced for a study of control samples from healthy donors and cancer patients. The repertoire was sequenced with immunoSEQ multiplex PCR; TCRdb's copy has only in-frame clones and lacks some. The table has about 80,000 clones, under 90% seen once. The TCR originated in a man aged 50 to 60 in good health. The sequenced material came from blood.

CDR3 bases: TGTGCCAGTAGTATCGCAGTCCGCTCTGGGGCCAACGTCCTGACTTTC. It codes for CASSIAVRSGANVLTF. V and J are TRBV19 and TRBJ2-6; the D is unclear. The CDR3 runs to 16 residues. Germline V CDR1 and CDR2: LNHDA, SQIVND (reference sequence). V lost 3 bases and J 0 bases, leaving 9 bases between the germline ends.